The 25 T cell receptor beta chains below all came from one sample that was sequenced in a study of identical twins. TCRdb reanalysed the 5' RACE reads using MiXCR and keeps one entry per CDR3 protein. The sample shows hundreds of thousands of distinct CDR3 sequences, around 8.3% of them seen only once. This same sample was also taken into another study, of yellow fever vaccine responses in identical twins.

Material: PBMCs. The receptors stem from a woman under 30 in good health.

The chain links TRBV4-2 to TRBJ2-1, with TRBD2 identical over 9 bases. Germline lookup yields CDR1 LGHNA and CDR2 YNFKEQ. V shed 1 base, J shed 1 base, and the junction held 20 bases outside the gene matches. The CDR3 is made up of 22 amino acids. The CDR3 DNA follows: TGTGCCAGCAGCCAAGGCACCAAGGAGCGGGGGGCCGATATTTCATCCTACAATGAGCAGTTCTTC. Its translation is CASSQGTKERGADISSYNEQFF.

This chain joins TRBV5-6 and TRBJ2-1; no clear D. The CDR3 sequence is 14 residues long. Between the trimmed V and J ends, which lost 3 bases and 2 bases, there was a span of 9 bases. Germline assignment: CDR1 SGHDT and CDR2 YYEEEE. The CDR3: CASSYAGTYNEQFF. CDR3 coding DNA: TGTGCCAGCAGCTACGCAGGTACCTACAATGAGCAGTTCTTC. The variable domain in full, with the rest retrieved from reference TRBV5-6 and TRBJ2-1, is DAGVTQSPTHLIKTRGQQVTLRCSPKSGHDTVSWYQQALGQGPQFIFQYYEEEERQRGNFPDRFSGHQFPNYSSELNVNALLLGDSALYLCASSYAGTYNEQFFGPGTRLTVL.

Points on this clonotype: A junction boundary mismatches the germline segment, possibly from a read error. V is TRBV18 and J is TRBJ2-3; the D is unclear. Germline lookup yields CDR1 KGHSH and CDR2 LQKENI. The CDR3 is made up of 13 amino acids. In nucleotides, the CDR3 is TGTGCCAGCTCACCACCGCCTACAGTTACGCAGTATTTT. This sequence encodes CASSPPPTVTQYF.

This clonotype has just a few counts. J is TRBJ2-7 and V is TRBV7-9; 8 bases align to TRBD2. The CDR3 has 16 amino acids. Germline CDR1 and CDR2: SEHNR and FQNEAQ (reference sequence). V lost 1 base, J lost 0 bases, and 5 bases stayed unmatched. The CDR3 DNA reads TGTGCCAGCAGCTTAGAGGCGGGGGGCGTCTCCTACGAGCAGTACTTC. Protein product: CASSLEAGGVSYEQYF.

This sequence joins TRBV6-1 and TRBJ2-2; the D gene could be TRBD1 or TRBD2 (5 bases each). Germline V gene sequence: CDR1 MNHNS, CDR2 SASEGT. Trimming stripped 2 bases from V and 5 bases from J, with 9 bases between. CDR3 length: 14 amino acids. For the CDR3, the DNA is TGTGCCAGCAGTGAACGGGGCGATACCGGGGAGCTGTTTTTT. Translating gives CASSERGDTGELFF.

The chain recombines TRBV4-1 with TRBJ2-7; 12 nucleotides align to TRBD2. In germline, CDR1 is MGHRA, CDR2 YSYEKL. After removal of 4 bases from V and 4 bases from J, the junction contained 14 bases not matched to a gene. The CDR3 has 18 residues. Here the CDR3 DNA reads TGCGCCAGCAGCCTCGATCCAAAACTAGCGGGAGGAGGTTACGAGCAGTACTTC. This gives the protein CASSLDPKLAGGGYEQYF.

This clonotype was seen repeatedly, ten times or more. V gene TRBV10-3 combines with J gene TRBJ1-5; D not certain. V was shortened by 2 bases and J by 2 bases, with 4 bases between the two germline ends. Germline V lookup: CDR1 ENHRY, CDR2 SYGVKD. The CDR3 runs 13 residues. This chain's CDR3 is CAISEERNQPQHF. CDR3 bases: TGTGCCATCAGTGAGGAGCGCAATCAGCCCCAGCATTTT.

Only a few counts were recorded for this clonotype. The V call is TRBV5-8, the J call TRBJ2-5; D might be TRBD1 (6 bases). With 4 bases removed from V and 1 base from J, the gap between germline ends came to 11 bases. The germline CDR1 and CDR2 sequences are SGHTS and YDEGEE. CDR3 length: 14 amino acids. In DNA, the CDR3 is TGTGCCAGCAGCGGCCGGGACACCCAAGAGACCCAGTACTTC. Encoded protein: CASSGRDTQETQYF.

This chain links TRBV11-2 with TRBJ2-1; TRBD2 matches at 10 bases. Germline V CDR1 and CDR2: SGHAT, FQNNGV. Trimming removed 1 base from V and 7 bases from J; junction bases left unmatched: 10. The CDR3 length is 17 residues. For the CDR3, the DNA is TGTGCCAGCAGCTTAGGGATAGCGGGAGGAGGGGGGAATGAGCAGTTCTTC. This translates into CASSLGIAGGGGNEQFF. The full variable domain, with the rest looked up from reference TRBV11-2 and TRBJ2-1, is EAGVAQSPRYKIIEKRQSVAFWCNPISGHATLYWYQQILGQGPKLLIQFQNNGVVDDSQLPKDRFSAERLKGVDSTLKIQPAKLEDSAVYLCASSLGIAGGGGNEQFFGPGTRLTVL.

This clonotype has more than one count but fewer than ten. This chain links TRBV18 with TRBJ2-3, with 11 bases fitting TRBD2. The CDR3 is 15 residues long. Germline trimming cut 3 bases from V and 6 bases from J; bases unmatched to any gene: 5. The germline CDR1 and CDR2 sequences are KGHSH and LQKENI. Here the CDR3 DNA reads TGTGCCAGCTCACCCCAGACTAGCGGGATGGATACGCAGTATTTT. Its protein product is CASSPQTSGMDTQYF. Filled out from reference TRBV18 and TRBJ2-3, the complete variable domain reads NAGVMQNPRHLVRRRGQEARLRCSPMKGHSHVYWYRQLPEEGLKFMVYLQKENIIDESGMPKERFSAEFPKEGPSILRIQQVVRGDSAAYFCASSPQTSGMDTQYFGPGTRLTVL.

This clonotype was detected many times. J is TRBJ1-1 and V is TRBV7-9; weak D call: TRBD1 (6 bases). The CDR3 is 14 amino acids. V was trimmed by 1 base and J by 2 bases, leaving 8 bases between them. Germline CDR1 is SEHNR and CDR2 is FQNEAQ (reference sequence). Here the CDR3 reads CASSLEGDNTEAFF. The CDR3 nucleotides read TGTGCCAGCAGCTTAGAGGGGGACAACACTGAAGCTTTCTTT.

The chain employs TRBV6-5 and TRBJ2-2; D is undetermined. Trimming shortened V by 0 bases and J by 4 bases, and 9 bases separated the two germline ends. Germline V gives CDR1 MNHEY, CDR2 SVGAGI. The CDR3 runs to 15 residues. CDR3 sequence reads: CASSYSGRPTGELFF. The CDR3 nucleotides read TGTGCCAGCAGTTACTCGGGCAGGCCCACCGGGGAGCTGTTTTTT.

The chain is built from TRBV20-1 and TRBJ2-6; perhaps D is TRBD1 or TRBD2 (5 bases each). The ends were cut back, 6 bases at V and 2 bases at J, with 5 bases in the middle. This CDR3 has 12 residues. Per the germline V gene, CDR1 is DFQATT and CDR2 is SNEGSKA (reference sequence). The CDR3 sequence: CSAGAGANVLTF. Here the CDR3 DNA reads TGCAGTGCGGGGGCTGGGGCCAACGTCCTGACTTTC.

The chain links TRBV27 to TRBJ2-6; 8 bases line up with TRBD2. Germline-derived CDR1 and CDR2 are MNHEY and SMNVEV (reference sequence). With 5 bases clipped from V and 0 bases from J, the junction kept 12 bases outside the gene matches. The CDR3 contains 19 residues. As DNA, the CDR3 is TGTGCCAGCAGTCCAAAAATAGCGGGGCCGGTCTCTGGGGCCAACGTCCTGACTTTC. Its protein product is CASSPKIAGPVSGANVLTF.

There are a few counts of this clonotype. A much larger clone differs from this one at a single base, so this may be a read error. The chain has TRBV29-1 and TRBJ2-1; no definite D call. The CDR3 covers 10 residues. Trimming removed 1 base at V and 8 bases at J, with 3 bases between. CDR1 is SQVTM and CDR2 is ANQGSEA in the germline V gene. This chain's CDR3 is CSVEGYEQFF. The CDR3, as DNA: TGCAGCGTTGAAGGGTATGAGCAGTTCTTC.

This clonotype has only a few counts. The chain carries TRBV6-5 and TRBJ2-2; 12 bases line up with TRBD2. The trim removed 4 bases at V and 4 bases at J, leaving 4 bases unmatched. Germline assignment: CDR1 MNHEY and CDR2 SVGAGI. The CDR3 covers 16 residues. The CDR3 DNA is TGTGCCAGCAGTTCCAGACTAGCGGGAGTCACCGGGGAGCTGTTTTTT. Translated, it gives CASSSRLAGVTGELFF.

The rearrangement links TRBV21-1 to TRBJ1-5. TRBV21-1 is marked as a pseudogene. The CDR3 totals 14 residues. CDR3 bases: TGTGCCAGCAGCAGCTACGGGAGCAATCAGCCCCAGCATTTT. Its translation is CASSSYGSNQPQHF.

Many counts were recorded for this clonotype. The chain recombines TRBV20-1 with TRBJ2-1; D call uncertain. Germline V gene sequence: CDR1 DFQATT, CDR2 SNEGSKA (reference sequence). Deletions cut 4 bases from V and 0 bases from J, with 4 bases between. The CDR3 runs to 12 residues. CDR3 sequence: CSATTSYNEQFF. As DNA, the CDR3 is TGCAGTGCTACTACCTCCTACAATGAGCAGTTCTTC.

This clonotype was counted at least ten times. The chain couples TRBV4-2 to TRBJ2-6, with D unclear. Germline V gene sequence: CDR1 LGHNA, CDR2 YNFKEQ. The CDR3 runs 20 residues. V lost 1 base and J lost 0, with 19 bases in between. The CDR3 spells CASSQVRSRTDVSGANVLTF. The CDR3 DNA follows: TGTGCCAGCAGCCAAGTTAGGTCCAGGACGGACGTCTCTGGGGCCAACGTCCTGACTTTC.

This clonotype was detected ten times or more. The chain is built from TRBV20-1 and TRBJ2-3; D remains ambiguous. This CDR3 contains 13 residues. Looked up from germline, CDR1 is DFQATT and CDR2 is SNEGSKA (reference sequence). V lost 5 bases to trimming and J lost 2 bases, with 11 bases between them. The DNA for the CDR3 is TGCAGTGCTGGGCGACTTTACACAGATACGCAGTATTTT. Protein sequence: CSAGRLYTDTQYF.

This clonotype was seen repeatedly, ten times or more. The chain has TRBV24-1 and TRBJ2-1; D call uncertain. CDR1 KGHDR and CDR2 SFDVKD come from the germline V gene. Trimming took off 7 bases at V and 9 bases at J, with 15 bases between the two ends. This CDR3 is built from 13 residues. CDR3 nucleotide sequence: TGTGCCACCAGGGGCCCGGGCAGGTTTGAGCAGTTCTTC. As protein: CATRGPGRFEQFF.

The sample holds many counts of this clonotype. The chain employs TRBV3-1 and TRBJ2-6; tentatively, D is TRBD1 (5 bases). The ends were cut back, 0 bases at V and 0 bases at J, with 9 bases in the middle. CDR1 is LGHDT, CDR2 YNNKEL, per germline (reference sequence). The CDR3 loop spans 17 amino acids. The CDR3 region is CASSQEDTSSGANVLTF. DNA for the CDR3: TGTGCCAGCAGCCAAGAGGACACCAGCTCTGGGGCCAACGTCCTGACTTTC.

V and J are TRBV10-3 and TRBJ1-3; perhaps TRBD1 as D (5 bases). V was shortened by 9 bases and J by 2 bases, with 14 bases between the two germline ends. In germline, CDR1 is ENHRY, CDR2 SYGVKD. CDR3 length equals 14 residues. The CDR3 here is CAIATGGAGNTIYF. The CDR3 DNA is TGTGCCATAGCAACGGGGGGGGCTGGAAACACCATATATTTT.

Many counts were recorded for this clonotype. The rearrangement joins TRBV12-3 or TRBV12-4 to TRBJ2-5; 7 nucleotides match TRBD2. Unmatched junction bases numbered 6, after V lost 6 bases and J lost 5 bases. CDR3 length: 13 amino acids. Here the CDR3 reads CASRRLAEETQYF. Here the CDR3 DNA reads TGTGCCAGCAGGCGACTAGCAGAGGAGACCCAGTACTTC.

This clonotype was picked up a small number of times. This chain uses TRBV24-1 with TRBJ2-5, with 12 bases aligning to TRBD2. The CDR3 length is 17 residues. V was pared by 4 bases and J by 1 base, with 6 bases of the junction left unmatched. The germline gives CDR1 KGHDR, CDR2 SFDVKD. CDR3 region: CATSDAGLAGLQETQYF. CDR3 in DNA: TGTGCCACCAGTGACGCCGGACTAGCGGGACTCCAAGAGACCCAGTACTTC.